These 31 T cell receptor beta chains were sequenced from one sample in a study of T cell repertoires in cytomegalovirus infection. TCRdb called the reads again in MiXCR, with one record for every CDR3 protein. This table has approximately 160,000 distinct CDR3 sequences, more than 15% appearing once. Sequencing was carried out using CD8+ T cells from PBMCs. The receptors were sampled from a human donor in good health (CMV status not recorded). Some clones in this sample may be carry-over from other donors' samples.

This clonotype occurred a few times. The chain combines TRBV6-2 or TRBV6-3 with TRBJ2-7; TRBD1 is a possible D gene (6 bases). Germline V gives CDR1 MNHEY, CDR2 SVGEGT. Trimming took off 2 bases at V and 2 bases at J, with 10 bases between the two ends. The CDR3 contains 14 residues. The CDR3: CASSYRGGPYEQYF. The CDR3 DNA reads TGTGCCAGCAGTTACCGAGGGGGTCCCTACGAGCAGTACTTC.

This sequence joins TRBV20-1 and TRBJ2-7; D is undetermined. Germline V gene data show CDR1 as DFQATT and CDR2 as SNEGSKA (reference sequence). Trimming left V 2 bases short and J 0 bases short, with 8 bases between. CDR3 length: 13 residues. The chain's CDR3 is CSARSTASYEQYF. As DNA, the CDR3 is TGCAGTGCTAGATCCACAGCCTCCTACGAGCAGTACTTC.

As DNA, the CDR3 is TGTGCCAGCACCCCTTACATCACCACAGATACGCAGTATTTT. As protein: CASTPYITTDTQYF. The chain joins TRBV28 to TRBJ2-3; no clear D. This CDR3 has 14 amino acids. V was shortened by 7 bases and J by 2 bases, with 13 bases between the two germline ends. Germline loops: CDR1 MDHEN, CDR2 SYDVKM. Variable domain in full (rest from reference TRBV28 and TRBJ2-3): DVKVTQSSRYLVKRTGEKVFLECVQDMDHENMFWYRQDPGLGLRLIYFSYDVKMKEKGDIPEGYSVSREKKERFSLILESASTNQTSMYLCASTPYITTDTQYFGPGTRLTVL.

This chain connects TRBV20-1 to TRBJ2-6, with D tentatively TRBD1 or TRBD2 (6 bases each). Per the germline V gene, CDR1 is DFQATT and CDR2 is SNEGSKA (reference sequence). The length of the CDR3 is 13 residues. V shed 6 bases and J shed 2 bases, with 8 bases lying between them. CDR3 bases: TGCAGTGCGGAGGGGGCTGGGGCCAACGTCCTGACTTTC. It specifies CSAEGAGANVLTF.

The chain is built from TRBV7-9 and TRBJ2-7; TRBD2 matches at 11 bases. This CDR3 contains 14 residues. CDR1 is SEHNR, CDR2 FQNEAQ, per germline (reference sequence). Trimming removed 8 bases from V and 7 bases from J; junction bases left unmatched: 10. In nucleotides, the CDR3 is TGTGCCAGCCTCGAACTAGCGGGAGATCATGAGCAGTACTTC. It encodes CASLELAGDHEQYF.

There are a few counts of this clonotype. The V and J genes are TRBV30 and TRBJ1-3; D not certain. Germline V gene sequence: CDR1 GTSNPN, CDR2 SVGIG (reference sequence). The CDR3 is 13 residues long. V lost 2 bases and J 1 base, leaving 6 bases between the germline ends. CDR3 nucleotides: TGTGCCTGGAGTAGAGGGTCTGGAAACACCATATATTTT. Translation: CAWSRGSGNTIYF.

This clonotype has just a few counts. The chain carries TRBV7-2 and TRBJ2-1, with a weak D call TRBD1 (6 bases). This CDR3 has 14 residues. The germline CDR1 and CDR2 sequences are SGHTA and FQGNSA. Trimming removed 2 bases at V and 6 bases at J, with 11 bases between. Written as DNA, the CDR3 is TGTGCCAGCAGCTTATTGTCCAGGGGCAATGAGCAGTTCTTC. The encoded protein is CASSLLSRGNEQFF. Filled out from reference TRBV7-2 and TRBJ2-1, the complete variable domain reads GAGVSQSPSNKVTEKGKDVELRCDPISGHTALYWYRQSLGQGLEFLIYFQGNSAPDKSGLPSDRFSAERTGGSVSTLTIQRTQQEDSAVYLCASSLLSRGNEQFFGPGTRLTVL.

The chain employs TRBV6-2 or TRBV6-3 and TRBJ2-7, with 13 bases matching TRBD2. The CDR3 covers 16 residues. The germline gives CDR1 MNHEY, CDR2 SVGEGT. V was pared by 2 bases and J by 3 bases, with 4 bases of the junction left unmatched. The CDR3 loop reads CASSYTGTSGVYEQYF. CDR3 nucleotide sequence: TGTGCCAGCAGTTACACCGGGACTAGCGGGGTCTACGAGCAGTACTTC.

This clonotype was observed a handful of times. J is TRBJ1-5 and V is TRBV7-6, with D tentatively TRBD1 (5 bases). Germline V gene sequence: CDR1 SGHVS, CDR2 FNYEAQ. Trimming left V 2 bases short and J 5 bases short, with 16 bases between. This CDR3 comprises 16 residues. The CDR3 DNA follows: TGTGCCAGCAGCTTACGAGCCGGGACGGAAGATCAGCCCCAGCATTTT. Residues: CASSLRAGTEDQPQHF.

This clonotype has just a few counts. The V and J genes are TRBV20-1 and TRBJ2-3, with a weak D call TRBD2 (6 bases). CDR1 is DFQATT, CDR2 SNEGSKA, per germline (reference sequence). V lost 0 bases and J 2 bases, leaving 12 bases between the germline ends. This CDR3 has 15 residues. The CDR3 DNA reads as TGCAGTGCTAGAGAGCCGGGGGTTTTCACAGATACGCAGTATTTT. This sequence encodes CSAREPGVFTDTQYF.

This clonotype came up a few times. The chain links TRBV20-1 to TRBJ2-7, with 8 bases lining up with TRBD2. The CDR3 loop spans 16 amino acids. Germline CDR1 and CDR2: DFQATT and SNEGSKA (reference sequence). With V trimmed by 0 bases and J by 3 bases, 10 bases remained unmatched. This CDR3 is CSAREDSGVLFYEQYF. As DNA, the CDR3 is TGCAGTGCTAGAGAGGATAGCGGGGTCTTATTCTACGAGCAGTACTTC.

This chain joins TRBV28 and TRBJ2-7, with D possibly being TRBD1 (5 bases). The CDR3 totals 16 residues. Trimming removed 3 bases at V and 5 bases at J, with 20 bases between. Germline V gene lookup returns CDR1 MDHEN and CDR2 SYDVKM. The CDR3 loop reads CASSFPATGRRNEQYF. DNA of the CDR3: TGTGCCAGCAGTTTCCCTGCCACAGGCCGTAGAAACGAGCAGTACTTC.

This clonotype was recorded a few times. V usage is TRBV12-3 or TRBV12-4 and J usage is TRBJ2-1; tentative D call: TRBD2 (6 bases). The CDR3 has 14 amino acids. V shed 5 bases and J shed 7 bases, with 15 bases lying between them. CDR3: CASSHQGLGNEQFF. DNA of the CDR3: TGTGCCAGCAGTCACCAGGGACTTGGAAATGAGCAGTTCTTC.

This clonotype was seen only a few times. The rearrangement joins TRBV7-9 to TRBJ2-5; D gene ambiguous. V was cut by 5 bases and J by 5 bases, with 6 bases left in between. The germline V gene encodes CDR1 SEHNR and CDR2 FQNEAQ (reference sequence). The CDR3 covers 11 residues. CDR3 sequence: CASSPTETQYF. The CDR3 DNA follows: TGTGCCAGCAGCCCCACGGAGACCCAGTACTTC.

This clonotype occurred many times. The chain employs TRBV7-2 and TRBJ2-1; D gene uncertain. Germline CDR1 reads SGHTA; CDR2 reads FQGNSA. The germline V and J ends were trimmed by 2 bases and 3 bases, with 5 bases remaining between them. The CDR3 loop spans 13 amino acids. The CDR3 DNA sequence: TGTGCCAGCAGCTTATCAGACTACAATGAGCAGTTCTTC. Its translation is CASSLSDYNEQFF.

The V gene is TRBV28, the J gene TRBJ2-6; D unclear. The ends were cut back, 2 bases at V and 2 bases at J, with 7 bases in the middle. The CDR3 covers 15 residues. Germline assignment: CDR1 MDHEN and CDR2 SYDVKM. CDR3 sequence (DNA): TGTGCCAGCAGTTTACTCCCCCCTGGGGCCAACGTCCTGACTTTC. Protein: CASSLLPPGANVLTF.

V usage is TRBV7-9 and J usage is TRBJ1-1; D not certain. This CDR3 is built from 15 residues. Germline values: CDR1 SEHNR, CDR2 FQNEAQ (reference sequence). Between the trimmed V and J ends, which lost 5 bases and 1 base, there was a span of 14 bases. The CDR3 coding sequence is TGTGCCAGCAGCCCAAGGACGGCCCGGAACACTGAAGCTTTCTTT. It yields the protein CASSPRTARNTEAFF. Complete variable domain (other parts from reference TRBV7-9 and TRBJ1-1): DTGVSQNPRHKITKRGQNVTFRCDPISEHNRLYWYRQTLGQGPEFLTYFQNEAQLEKSRLLSDRFSAERPKGSFSTLEIQRTEQGDSAMYLCASSPRTARNTEAFFGQGTRLTVV.

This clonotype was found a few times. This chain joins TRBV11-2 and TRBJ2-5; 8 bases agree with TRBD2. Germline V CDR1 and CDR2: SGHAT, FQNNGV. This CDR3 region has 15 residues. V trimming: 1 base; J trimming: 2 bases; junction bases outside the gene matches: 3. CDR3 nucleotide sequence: TGTGCCAGCAGCTTAGGTAGCGGGAATCAAGAGACCCAGTACTTC. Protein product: CASSLGSGNQETQYF.

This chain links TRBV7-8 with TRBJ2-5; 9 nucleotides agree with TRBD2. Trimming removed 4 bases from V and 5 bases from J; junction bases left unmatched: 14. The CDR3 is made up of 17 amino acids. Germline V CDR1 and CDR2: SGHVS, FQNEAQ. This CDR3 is CASSSHRLAETQETQYF. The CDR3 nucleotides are TGTGCCAGCAGCTCACACCGACTAGCGGAGACCCAGGAGACCCAGTACTTC.

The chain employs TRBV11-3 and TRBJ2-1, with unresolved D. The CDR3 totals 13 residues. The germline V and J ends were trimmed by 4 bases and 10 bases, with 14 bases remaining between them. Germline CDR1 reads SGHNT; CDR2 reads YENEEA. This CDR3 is CASSWGLGREQFF. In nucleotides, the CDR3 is TGTGCCAGCAGCTGGGGTCTAGGGCGCGAGCAGTTCTTC.

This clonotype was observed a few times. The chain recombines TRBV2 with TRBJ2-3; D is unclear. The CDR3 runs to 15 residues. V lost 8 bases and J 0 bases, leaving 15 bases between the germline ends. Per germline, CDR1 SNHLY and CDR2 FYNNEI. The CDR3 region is CASPIRSVSTDTQYF. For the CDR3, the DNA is TGTGCCAGCCCGATAAGAAGCGTTAGCACAGATACGCAGTATTTT.

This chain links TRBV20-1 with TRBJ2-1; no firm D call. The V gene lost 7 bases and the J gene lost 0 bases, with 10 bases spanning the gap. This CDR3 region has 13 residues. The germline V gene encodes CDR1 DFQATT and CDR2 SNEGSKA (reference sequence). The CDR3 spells CSVPSYSYNEQFF. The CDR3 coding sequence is TGCAGTGTCCCGAGTTACTCCTACAATGAGCAGTTCTTC.

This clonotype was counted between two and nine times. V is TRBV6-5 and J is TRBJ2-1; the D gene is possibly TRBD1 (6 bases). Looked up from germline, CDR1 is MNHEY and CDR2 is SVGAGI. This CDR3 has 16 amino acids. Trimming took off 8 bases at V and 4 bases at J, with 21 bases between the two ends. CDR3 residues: CASSASSGTQYNEQFF. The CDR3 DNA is TGTGCCAGCTCGGCCTCTTCCGGGACACAATACAATGAGCAGTTCTTC.

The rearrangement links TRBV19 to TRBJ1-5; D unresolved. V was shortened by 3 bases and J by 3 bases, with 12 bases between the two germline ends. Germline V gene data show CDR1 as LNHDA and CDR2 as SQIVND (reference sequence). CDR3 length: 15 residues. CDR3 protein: CASSIFMSHNQPQHF. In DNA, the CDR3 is TGTGCCAGTAGTATTTTTATGTCGCACAATCAGCCCCAGCATTTT.

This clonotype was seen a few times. The CDR3 DNA is TGCAGCGTCTACGCGACAGAGTCCTACGAGCAGTACTTC. This codes for CSVYATESYEQYF. This chain links TRBV29-1 with TRBJ2-7, with D possibly TRBD1 on 5 matching bases. Per germline, CDR1 SQVTM and CDR2 ANQGSEA. V lost 6 bases, J lost 1 base, and 13 bases lay in between. The CDR3 extends over 13 amino acids.

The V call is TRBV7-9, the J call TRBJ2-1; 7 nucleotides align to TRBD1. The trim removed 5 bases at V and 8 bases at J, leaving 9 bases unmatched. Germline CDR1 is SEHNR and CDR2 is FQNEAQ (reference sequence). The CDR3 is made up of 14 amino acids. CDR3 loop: CASSPFDQGDEQFF. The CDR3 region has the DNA TGTGCCAGCAGCCCCTTCGACCAGGGGGATGAGCAGTTCTTC.

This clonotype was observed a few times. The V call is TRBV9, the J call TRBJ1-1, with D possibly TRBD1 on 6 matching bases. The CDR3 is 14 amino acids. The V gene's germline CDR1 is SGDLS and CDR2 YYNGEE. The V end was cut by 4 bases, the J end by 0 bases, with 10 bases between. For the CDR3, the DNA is TGTGCCAGCAGCCTACAGGGCCTGAACACTGAAGCTTTCTTT. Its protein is CASSLQGLNTEAFF. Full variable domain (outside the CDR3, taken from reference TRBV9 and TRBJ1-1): DSGVTQTPKHLITATGQRVTLRCSPRSGDLSVYWYQQSLDQGLQFLIQYYNGEERAKGNILERFSAQQFPDLHSELNLSSLELGDSALYFCASSLQGLNTEAFFGQGTRLTVV.

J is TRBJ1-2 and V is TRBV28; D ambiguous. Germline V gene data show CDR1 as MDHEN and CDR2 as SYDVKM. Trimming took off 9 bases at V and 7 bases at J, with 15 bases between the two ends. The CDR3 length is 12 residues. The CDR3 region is CASSAGYSGYTF. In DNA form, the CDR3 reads TGTGCCAGTTCTGCGGGGTACTCTGGCTACACCTTC.

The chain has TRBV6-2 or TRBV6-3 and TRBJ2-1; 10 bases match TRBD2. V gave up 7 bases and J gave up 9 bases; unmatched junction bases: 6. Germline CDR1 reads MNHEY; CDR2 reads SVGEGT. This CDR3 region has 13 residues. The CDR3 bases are TGTGCCAGCAACCCTAGCGGGAGAAGTGAGCAGTTCTTC. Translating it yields CASNPSGRSEQFF.

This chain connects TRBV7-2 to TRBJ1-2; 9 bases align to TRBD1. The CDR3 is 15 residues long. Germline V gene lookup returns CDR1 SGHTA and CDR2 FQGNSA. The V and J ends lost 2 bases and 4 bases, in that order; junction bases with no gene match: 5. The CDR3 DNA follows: TGTGCCAGCAGCTTACCGGGACAGGGTCGCTATGGCTACACCTTC. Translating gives CASSLPGQGRYGYTF.

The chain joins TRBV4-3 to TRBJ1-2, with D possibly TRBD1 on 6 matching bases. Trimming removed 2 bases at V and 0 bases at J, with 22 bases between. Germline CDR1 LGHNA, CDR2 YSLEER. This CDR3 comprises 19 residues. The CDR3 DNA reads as TGCGCCAGCAGCCAAAGCGCTGGGACAAATGACCCGTCTAACTATGGCTACACCTTC. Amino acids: CASSQSAGTNDPSNYGYTF.